The clone carrying this TCR beta chain occurred a few times. Its antigen is undetermined. These data are taken from a study of T-cell memory formation after mild COVID-19. From the 5' RACE reads, TCRdb called clonotypes with MiXCR, one entry per CDR3 protein. The sample records fewer than 300,000 distinct CDR3 sequences, roughly 18% being singletons. General study points: Contracting CD4+ clones sat mainly in CM and EM; CD8+ in EMRA. Unconfirmed was the SARS-CoV-2 specificity of second-wave clones that peaked on day 37. Clones that contracted from day 15 to 85 were balanced CD4/CD8, while later expanders leaned CD4+. Prior to infection, memory already included some responding clones, suggesting cross-reactive memory joined.

The sequencing input was PBMCs or a T cell subset sorted from them (not recorded which). This TCR derives from a young man who had mild COVID-19 (a few samples of this study predate the infection). Cell type and time point are not known.

The CDR3 protein is CASSLTGTEETQYF. The CDR3 DNA sequence: TGCGCCAGCAGCTTGACCGGGACTGAAGAGACCCAGTACTTC. The genes are TRBV5-1 and TRBJ2-5, with D tentatively TRBD2 (6 bases). V was trimmed by 1 base and J by 3 bases, leaving 10 bases between them. The CDR3 spans 14 residues. Germline values: CDR1 SGHRS, CDR2 YFSETQ.